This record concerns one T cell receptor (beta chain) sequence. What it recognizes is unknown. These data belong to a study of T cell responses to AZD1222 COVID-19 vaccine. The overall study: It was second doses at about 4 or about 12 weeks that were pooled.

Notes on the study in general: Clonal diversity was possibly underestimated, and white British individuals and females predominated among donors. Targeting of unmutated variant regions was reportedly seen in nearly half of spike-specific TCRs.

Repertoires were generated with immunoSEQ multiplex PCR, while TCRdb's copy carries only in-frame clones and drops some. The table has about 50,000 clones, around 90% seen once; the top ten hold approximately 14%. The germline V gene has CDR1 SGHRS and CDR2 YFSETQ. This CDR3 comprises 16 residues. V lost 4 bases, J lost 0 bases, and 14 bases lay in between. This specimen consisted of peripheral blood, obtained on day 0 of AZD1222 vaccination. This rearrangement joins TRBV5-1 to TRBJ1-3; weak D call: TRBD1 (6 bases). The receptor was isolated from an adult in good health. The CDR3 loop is CASSTGQRYSGNTIYF. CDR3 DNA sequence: TGCGCCAGCAGCACCGGACAGCGATACTCTGGAAACACCATATATTTT.